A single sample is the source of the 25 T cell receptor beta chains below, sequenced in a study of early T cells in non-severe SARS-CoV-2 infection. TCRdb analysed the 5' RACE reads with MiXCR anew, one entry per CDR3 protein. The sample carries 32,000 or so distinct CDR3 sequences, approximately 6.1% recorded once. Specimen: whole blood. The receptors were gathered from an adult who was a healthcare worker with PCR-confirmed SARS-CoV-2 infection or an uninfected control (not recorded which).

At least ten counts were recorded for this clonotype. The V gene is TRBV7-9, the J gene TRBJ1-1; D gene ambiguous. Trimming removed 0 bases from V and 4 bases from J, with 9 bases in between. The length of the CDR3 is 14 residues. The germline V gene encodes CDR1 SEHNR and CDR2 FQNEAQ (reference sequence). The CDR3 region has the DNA TGTGCCAGCAGCTTAGCCCCAGAGGTCACTGAAGCTTTCTTT. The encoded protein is CASSLAPEVTEAFF.

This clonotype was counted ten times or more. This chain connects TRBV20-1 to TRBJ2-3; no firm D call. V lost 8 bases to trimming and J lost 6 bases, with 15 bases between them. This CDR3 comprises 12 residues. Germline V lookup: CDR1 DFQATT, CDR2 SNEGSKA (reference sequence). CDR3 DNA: TGCAGTTCCTTCCTTTCAGCGGATACGCAGTATTTT. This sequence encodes CSSFLSADTQYF.

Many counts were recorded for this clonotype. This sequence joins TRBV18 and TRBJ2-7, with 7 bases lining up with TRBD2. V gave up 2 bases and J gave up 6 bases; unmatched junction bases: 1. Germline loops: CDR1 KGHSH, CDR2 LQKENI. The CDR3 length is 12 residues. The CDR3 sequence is CASSPSSGEQYF. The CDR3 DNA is TGTGCCAGCTCACCATCTAGCGGCGAGCAGTACTTC.

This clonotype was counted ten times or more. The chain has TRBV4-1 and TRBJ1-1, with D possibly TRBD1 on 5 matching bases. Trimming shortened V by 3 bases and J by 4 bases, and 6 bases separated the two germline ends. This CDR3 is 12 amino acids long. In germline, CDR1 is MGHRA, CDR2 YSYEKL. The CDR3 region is CASSQRGTEAFF. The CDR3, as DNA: TGCGCCAGCAGCCAGAGGGGCACTGAAGCTTTCTTT.

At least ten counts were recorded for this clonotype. CDR3 sequence (DNA): TGTGCCAGTAGTCCCTGGGTTAGCGGAGGCTACAATGAGCAGTTCTTC. It encodes CASSPWVSGGYNEQFF. The V call is TRBV19, the J call TRBJ2-1; a possible D gene is TRBD2 (6 bases). Looked up from germline, CDR1 is LNHDA and CDR2 is SQIVND (reference sequence). The CDR3 covers 16 residues. V gave up 5 bases and J gave up 3 bases, with 17 bases separating them.

The CDR3 protein is CATRDYSNSYEQYF. DNA for the CDR3: TGTGCCACCCGGGACTACTCGAATTCCTACGAGCAGTACTTC. V gene TRBV28 combines with J gene TRBJ2-7, with 7 nucleotides matching TRBD2. The CDR3 consists of 14 residues. Germline CDR1 reads MDHEN; CDR2 reads SYDVKM. V dropped 10 bases and J dropped 1; count of bases not matched to a gene: 10.

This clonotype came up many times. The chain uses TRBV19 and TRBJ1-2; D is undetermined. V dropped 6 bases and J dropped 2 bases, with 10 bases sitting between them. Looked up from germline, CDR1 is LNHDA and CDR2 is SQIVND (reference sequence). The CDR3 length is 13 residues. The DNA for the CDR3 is TGTGCCAGTAGAGCTGGGGTGAACTATGGCTACACCTTC. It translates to CASRAGVNYGYTF.

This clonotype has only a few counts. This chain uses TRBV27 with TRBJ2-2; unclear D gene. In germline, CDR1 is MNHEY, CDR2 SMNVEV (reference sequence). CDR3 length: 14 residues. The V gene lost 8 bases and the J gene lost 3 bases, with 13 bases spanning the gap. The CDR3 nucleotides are TGTGCCAGCTGCCCTCGCGGTCACACCGGGGAGCTGTTTTTT. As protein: CASCPRGHTGELFF.

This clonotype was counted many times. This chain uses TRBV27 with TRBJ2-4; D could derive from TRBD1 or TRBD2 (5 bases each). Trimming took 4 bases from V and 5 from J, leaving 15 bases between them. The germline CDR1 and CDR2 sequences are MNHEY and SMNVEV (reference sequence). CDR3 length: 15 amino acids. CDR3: CASSSHEGTQNIQYF. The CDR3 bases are TGTGCCAGCAGTTCCCACGAAGGGACCCAAAACATTCAGTACTTC.

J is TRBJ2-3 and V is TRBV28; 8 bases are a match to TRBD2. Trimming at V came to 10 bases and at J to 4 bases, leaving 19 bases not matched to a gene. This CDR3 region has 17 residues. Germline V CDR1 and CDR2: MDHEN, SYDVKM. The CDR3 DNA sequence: TGTGCCACCTTACCTTGGGGCCCGCGGGGGGAAGCAGATACGCAGTATTTT. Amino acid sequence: CATLPWGPRGEADTQYF. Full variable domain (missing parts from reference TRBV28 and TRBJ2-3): DVKVTQSSRYLVKRTGEKVFLECVQDMDHENMFWYRQDPGLGLRLIYFSYDVKMKEKGDIPEGYSVSREKKERFSLILESASTNQTSMYLCATLPWGPRGEADTQYFGPGTRLTVL.

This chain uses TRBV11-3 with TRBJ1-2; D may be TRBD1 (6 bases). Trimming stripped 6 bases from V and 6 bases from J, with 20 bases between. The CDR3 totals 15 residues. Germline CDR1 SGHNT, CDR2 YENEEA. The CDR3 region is CASSRLFGQQHGYTF. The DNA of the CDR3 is TGTGCCAGCAGTCGCCTCTTCGGACAGCAACATGGCTACACCTTC.

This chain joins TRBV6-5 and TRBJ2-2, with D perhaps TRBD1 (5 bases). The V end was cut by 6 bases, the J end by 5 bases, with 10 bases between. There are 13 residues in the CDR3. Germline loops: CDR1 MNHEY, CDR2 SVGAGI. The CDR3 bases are TGTGCCAGCAGGCCGTCAGGGACCGGGGAGCTGTTTTTT. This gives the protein CASRPSGTGELFF.

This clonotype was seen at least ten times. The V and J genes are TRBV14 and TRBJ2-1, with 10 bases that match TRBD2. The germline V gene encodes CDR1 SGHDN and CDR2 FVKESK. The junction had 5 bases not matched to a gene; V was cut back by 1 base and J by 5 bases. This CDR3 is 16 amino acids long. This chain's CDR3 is CASSQVEAGGHNEQFF. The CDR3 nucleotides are TGTGCCAGCAGCCAAGTTGAAGCGGGAGGGCACAATGAGCAGTTCTTC.

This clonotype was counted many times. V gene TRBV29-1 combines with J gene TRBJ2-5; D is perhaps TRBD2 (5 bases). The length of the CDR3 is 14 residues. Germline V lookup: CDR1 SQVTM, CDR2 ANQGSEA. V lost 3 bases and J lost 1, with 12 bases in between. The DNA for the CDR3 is TGCAGCGTTGACGGTGGTAGCGCCCAAGAGACCCAGTACTTC. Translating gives CSVDGGSAQETQYF.

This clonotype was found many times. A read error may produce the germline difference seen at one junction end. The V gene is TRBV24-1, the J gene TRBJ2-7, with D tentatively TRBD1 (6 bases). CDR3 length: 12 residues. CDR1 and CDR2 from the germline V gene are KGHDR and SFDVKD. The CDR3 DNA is TGTGCCACCAGTGAGCTCGGACAGATAAAGCACTTC. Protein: CATSELGQIKHF.

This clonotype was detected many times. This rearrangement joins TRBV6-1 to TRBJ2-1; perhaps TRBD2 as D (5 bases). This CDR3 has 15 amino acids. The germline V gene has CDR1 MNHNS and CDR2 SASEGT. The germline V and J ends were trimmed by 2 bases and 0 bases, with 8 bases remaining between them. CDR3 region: CASSEIGSSYNEQFF. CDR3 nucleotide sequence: TGTGCCAGCAGTGAAATAGGGAGCTCCTACAATGAGCAGTTCTTC.

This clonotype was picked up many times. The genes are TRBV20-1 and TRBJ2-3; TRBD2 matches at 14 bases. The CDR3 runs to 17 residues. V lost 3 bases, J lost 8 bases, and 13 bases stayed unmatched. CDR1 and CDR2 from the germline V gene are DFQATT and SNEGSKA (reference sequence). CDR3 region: CSASPGLAGVISPTQYF. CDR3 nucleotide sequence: TGCAGTGCTAGCCCGGGACTAGCGGGAGTAATCTCACCTACGCAGTATTTT.

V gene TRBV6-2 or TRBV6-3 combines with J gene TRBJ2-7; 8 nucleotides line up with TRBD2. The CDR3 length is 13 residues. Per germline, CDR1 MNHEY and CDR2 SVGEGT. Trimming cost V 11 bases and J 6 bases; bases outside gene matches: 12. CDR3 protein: CASTGGVNVEQYF. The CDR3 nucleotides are TGTGCCTCCACGGGAGGGGTGAATGTCGAGCAGTACTTC.

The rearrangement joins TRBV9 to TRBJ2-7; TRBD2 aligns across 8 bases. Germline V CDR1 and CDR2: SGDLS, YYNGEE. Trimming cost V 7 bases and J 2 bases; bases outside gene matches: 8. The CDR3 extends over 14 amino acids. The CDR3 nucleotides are TGTGCCAGCTCCTTCCGGGGGGGCACCTACGAGCAGTACTTC. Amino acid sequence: CASSFRGGTYEQYF.

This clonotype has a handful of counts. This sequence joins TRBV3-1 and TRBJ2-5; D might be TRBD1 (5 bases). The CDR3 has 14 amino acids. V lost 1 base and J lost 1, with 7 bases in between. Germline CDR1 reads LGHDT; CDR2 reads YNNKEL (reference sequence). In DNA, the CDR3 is TGTGCCAGCAGCCAAGGCCAGGGCCAAGAGACCCAGTACTTC. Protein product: CASSQGQGQETQYF.

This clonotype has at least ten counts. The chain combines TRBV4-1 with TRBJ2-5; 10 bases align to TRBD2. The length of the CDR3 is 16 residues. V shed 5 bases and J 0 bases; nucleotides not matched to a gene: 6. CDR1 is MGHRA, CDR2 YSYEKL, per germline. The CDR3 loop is CASSLATSGYQETQYF. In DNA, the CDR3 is TGCGCCAGCAGCTTGGCGACTAGCGGGTACCAAGAGACCCAGTACTTC.

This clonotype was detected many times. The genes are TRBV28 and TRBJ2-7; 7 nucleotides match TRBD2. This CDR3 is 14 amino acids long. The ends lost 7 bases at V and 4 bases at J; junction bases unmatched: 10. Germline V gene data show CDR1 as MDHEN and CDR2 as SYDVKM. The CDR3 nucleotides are TGTGCCAGCACCCCTACTGCGGGAGTTTACGAGCAGTACTTC. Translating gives CASTPTAGVYEQYF.

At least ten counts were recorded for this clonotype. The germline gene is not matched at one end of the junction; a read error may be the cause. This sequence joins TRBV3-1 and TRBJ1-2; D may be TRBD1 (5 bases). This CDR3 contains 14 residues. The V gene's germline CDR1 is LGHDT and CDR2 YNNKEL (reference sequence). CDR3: CASSQAPDIYGYTF. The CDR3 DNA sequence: TGCGCCAGCAGCCAAGCGCCGGACATCTATGGCTACACCTTC.

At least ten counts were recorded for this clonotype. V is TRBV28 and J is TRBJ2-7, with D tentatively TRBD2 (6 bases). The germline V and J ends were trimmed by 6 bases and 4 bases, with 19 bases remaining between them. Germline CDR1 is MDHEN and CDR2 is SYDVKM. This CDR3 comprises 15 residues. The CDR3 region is CASSKGGDLNYEQYF. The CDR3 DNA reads TGTGCCAGCAGCAAGGGCGGGGACTTGAATTACGAGCAGTACTTC.

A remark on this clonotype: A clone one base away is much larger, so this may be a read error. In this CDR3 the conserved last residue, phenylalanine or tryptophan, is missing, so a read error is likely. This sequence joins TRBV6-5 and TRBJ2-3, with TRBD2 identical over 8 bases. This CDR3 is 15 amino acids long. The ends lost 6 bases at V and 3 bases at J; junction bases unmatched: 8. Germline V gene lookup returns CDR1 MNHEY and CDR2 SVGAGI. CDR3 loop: CASRKTSARTDTQYL. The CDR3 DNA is TGTGCCAGCAGAAAGACTAGCGCGAGGACAGATACGCAGTATCTT.